This T cell receptor beta chain comes out of a study of cytomegalovirus exposure and HLA in healthy donors. CDR1 is SGHRS and CDR2 is YFSETQ in the germline V gene. The CDR3 sequence is 16 residues long. Overall study results and limits: Immune exposure data for these donors was limited to CMV serostatus. Among TCR beta chains of equal frequency, HLA-associated ones were more clonally expanded in a later analysis.

Primers included in the PCR were 60 Vbeta and 13 Jbeta primers. Repertoires were generated with immunoSEQ multiplex PCR, while TCRdb's copy carries only in-frame clones and drops some. The sample holds approximately 150,000 clones; roughly 70% are singletons and the top ten take 2.8%. As regards this clone: The antigen is unknown. Relative to the germline gene, one junction end is altered; a read error may explain this.

The rearrangement uses TRBV5-1 and TRBJ2-1, with TRBD2 matching over 12 bases. The TCR originated in a woman under 40 in good health and CMV-seronegative. Material for sequencing was PBMCs. CDR3 sequence (DNA): TGCGCCAGCAGCTTCCTACTAGCGGGAGGTAATGATGAACAGTTCTTC. Translated, it gives CASSFLLAGGNDEQFF.